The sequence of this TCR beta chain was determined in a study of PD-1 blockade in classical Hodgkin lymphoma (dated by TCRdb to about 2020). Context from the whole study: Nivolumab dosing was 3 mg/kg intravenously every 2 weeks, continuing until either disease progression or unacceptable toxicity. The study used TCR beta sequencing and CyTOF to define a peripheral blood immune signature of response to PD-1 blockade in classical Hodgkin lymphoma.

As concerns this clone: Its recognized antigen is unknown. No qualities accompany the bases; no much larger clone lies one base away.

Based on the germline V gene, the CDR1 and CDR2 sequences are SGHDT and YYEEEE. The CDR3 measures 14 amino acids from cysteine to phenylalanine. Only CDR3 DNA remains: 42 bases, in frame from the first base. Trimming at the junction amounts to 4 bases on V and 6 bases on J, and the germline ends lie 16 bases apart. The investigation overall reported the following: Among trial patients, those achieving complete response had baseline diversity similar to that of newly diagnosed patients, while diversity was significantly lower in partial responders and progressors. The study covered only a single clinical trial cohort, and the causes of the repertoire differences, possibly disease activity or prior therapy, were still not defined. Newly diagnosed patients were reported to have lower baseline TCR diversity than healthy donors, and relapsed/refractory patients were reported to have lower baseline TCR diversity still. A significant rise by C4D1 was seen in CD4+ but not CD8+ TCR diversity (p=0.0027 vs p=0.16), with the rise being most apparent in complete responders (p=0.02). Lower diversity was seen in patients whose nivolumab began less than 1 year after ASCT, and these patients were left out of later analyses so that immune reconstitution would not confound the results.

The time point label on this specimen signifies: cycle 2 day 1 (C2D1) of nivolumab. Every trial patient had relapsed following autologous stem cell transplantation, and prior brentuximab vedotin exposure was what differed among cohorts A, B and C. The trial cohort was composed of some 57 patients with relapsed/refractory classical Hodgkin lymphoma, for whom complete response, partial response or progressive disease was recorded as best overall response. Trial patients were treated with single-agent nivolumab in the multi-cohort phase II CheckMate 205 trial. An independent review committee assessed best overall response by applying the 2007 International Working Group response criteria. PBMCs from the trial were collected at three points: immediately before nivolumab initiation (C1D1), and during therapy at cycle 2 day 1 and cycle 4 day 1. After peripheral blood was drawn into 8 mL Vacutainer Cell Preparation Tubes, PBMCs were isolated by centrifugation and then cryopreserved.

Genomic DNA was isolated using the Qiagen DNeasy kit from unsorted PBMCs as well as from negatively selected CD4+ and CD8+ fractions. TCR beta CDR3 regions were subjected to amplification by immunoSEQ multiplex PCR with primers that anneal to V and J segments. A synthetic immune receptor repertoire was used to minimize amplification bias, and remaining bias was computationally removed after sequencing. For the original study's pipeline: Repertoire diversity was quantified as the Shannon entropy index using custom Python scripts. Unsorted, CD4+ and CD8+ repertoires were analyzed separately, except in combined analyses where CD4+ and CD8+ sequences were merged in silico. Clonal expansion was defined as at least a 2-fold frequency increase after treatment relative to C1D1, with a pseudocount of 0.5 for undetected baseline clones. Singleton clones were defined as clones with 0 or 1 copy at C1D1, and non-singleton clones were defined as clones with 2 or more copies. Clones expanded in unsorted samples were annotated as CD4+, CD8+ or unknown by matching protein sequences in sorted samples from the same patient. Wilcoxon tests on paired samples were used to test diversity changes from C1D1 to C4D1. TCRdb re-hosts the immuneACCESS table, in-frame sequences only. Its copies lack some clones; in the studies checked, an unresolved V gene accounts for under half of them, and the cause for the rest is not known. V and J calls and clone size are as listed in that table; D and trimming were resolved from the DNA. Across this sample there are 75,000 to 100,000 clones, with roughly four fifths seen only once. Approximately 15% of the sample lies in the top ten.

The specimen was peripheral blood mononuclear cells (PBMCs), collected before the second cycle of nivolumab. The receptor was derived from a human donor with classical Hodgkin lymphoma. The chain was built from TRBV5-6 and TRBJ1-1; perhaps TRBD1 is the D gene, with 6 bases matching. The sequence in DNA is TGTGCCAGCAGCCCCGGGGGCAGGGTGGCTGAAGCTTTCTTT. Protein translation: CASSPGGRVAEAFF. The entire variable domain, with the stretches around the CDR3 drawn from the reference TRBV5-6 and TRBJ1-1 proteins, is DAGVTQSPTHLIKTRGQQVTLRCSPKSGHDTVSWYQQALGQGPQFIFQYYEEEERQRGNFPDRFSGHQFPNYSSELNVNALLLGDSALYLCASSPGGRVAEAFFGQGTRLTVV.